This T cell receptor beta chain was found in a study of glioma-infiltrating T cells after dendritic cell vaccination (dated by TCRdb to 2016 to 2018). About the full investigation: Of the 15 or so glioblastoma patients in the cohort, all drawn from Phase I and II dendritic cell vaccination trials, 9 were newly diagnosed and 6 had recurrent disease. Between about 2003 and 2012, patients were given autologous tumor lysate-pulsed dendritic cell vaccination. The vaccine consisted of monocyte-derived dendritic cells cultured less than 9 days with IL-4 and GM-CSF, then pulsed overnight with autologous tumor lysate. Three intradermal dendritic cell vaccine injections were administered to patients at biweekly intervals in the arm below the axilla. For pretreatment tumor, the study used residual fresh-frozen tissue from the same resection that was used to prepare the autologous tumor lysate vaccine. Deep sequencing of TCR beta CDR3 regions was used to quantify tumor-infiltrating lymphocyte content and compare tumor and blood repertoires in dendritic cell-vaccinated glioblastoma patients. TCR sequencing metrics, including TIL content and tumor-blood repertoire overlap, were correlated with survival after dendritic cell vaccination.

Summary of the overall study and its limitations: The TCR overlap response model with three groups was called speculative and said to need prospective validation. The cohort was small and heterogeneous, only a few patients had full blood and tumor sets, and even fewer had initial-recurrent tumor pairs. TCR clonality showed no direct relationship with survival, which suggests that a diverse polyclonal response may be important. Higher estimated pretreatment TIL content predicted longer time to progression and overall survival after dendritic cell vaccination.

From the germline V gene, CDR1 is LGHNA and CDR2 is YNFKEQ. V and J are trimmed by 1 base and 12 bases, and the gene matches miss 4 bases of the junction. From the cysteine through the phenylalanine, the CDR3 covers 12 amino acids. Solely the CDR3 DNA is kept, with 36 bases framed from the first base. Patients were selected for having adequate residual fresh-frozen tumor tissue and more than two years of available survival data. An isocitrate dehydrogenase mutation was not carried by any of the glioblastoma patients, although molecular status was otherwise variable. Before DNA isolation, tumor specimens were washed free of blood and had necrotic areas removed, and H&E staining verified tumor content above 20%. The Qiagen DNeasy Blood extraction Kit was used to extract genomic DNA. This clone was seen only a few times. Its antigen specificity is not known. One base away there is no much larger clone; base qualities are not given.

TCRB CDR3 regions were amplified from roughly 1.8 ug genomic DNA, or all available DNA if less, using the immunoSEQ assay. The multiplex PCR relied on 60 forward primers for TCR V beta segments and 13 reverse primers for J beta segments. To estimate the number of reads per starting template, synthetic control templates were added to each sample at limiting dilution. The Illumina HiSeq System generated 87 bp sequencing reads. The published analysis was carried out like this. To remove PCR and sequencing errors, closely related sequences were merged with a nearest neighbor algorithm. Only tumor samples with more than 100 unique TCRs identified were used in the study. To estimate TIL fraction, the T cell count derived from reads and spike-in coverage was divided by the number of input cells, assuming 6.4 pg DNA per diploid cell. TCR overlap was defined as the percentage of unique tumor TCR beta sequences that were also found in the peripheral blood of the same patient. Entries here come from immuneACCESS through TCRdb and include only in-frame sequences with V and J called. Some clones fail to appear in such tables; in the studies checked, an unresolved V gene covers under half of the shortfall, and the cause of the remainder is unknown. The DNA gave D and trimming, while V, J and clone size come from that table. The sample table shows roughly 3,000 clones, and about 75% are seen once. The leading ten clones occupy about 4.1% of the sample.

The sequence derives from a human donor with glioblastoma. The chain joins TRBV4-2 to TRBJ1-1, with 8 middle bases fitting TRBD1. Sequenced here: tumor tissue, sampled before dendritic cell vaccination. CDR3 protein: CASSQVDRVPFF. The DNA sequence is given as TGTGCCAGCAGCCAAGTGGACAGGGTTCCTTTCTTT.